These 5 T cell receptor beta chains originate from one sample sequenced in a study of blood T cell repertoires in COVID-19. Profiled with immunoSEQ multiplex PCR; TCRdb holds only in-frame clones, not every one. This sample yields tens of thousands of clones, of which roughly 90% are seen a single time; 1.3% belongs to the top ten. Sequenced: peripheral blood. These receptors were obtained from a man in his sixties with acute or convalescent COVID-19.

The rearrangement links TRBV7-3 to TRBJ2-5; tentatively, D is TRBD2 (6 bases). With 5 bases removed from V and 5 bases from J, the gap between germline ends came to 12 bases. Germline lookup yields CDR1 SGHTA and CDR2 FQGTGA. This CDR3 has 13 amino acids. The CDR3: CASSALAGETQYF. The CDR3 DNA follows: TGTGCCAGCAGCGCACTAGCAGGGGAGACCCAGTACTTC. Supplemented by reference TRBV7-3 and TRBJ2-5, the full variable domain reads GAGVSQTPSNKVTEKGKYVELRCDPISGHTALYWYRQSLGQGPEFLIYFQGTGAADDSGLPNDRFFAVRPEGSVSTLKIQRTERGDSAVYLCASSALAGETQYFGPGTRLLVL.

This clone was seen just once. The chain employs TRBV7-8 and TRBJ1-2, with D possibly TRBD1 on 6 matching bases. V lost 5 bases and J lost 5, with 9 bases in between. Germline loops: CDR1 SGHVS, CDR2 FQNEAQ. The CDR3 spans 12 residues. The CDR3 spells CASSLGQYGYTF. As DNA, the CDR3 is TGTGCCAGCAGCCTAGGACAGTATGGCTACACCTTC.

This clone has just one count. The rearrangement links TRBV7-2 to TRBJ2-5; the match to TRBD2 covers 9 bases. The CDR3 is 18 amino acids. J was trimmed by 4 bases and V by 6 bases; bases with no gene match: 18. Germline-derived CDR1 and CDR2 are SGHTA and FQGNSA. CDR3 coding DNA: TGTGCCAGCAGGATGGGGACGCTCGGGACAGCGGGAGGAGAGACCCAGTACTTC. Translation gives CASRMGTLGTAGGETQYF.

V and J are TRBV11-2 and TRBJ1-3; tentative D call: TRBD1 (5 bases). CDR3 size: 15 residues. V was shortened by 5 bases and J by 0 bases, with 11 bases between the two germline ends. CDR1 is SGHAT and CDR2 is FQNNGV in the germline V gene. Here the CDR3 DNA reads TGTGCCAGCAGCGAACAGGATGTCTCTGGAAACACCATATATTTT. Residues: CASSEQDVSGNTIYF.

This clone has only one observation. This chain connects TRBV10-3 to TRBJ2-1, with 8 bases matching TRBD2. The CDR3 covers 12 residues. Trimming removed 11 bases from V and 5 bases from J; junction bases left unmatched: 5. Germline V gene lookup returns CDR1 ENHRY and CDR2 SYGVKD. CDR3 nucleotides: TGTGCCTGTCGGGAGGGCAACAATGAGCAGTTCTTC. Amino acid sequence: CACREGNNEQFF.